This T cell receptor beta chain was obtained from a study of response to subunit inactivated influenza vaccine (dated by TCRdb to 2016 to 2019). About the investigation overall: Deep quantitative T cell receptor repertoire profiling was used in the study to track responses to a trivalent subunit inactivated influenza vaccine.

Overall study results and their limits: According to the authors, only a limited number of new T cells may be recruited by each seasonal influenza vaccination.

Including the terminal cysteine and phenylalanine, the CDR3 comprises 16 residues. CDR3 DNA only is kept here, 48 bases in frame from base 1. Trimming at the junction amounts to 1 base on V and 4 bases on J, and the germline ends lie 13 bases apart. This clonotype was observed a few times. The clone's antigen remains unknown. It has no much larger one-base neighbor in the sample; base qualities were not kept. Libraries were made using RT-PCR. The sample was run on an Illumina HiSeq 2500. The public reads were reanalyzed by TCRdb: fastp trimming at Q25, MiXCR alignment, in-frame beta chains only. Each CDR3 protein gets just one entry, which takes the most common genes and DNA from the rows behind it. In this sample the table shows some 600,000 distinct CDR3 sequences, about 15% of which occur a single time. About 7.6% of the sample rests with the top ten.

The chain is encoded by TRBV12-3 or TRBV12-4 joined to TRBJ2-2; TRBD2 could be the D gene, as 6 bases match. The receptor was derived from a man aged 50 or older who received an inactivated influenza vaccine. Donor details come from another sample of the same person, matched by shared clones. This sample comprised PBMCs from blood, obtained around 15 days before vaccination. CDR3 loop: CASSLVLASVTGELFF. The nucleotide sequence is TGTGCCAGCAGTTTAGTCCTAGCGTCGGTCACCGGGGAGCTGTTTTTT.